A selection of T cell receptor beta chains follows, all from one sample in a study of T cell responses to AZD1222 COVID-19 vaccine. Profiled with immunoSEQ multiplex PCR; TCRdb holds only in-frame clones, not every one. The profile shows 100,000 or so clones, just under 90% of them singletons. The sample here was peripheral blood, taken on day 0 of AZD1222 vaccination. The receptor source for this set is an adult in good health. CDR3s include the opening cysteine and the closing phenylalanine or tryptophan. A D gene is named only where the DNA matches it firmly. Size is omitted from some rows. Given values are once, few, many or a class for expanded clones.

clone_size	d_call	v_call	cdr3_length	j_call	cdr3_aa	cdr3_nt
NA	TRBD2	TRBV5-8	13	TRBJ2-1	CASSSLLAGEQFF	TGTGCCAGCAGCTCCCTCCTAGCGGGTGAGCAGTTCTTC
NA	NA	TRBV19	11	TRBJ1-2	CASSSYGGYTF	TGTGCCAGTAGTTCTTACGGAGGCTACACCTTC
NA	NA	TRBV11-3	14	TRBJ2-1	CASSLEGGYNEQFF	TGTGCCAGCAGCTTAGAAGGAGGCTACAATGAGCAGTTCTTC
NA	NA	TRBV5-1	14	TRBJ2-5	CASSFQGLEETQYF	TGCGCCAGCAGCTTTCAGGGGTTGGAGGAGACCCAGTACTTC
NA	NA	TRBV18	13	TRBJ2-5	CASSPGLGETQYF	TGTGCCAGCTCACCAGGGCTTGGAGAGACCCAGTACTTC
NA	NA	TRBV5-5	15	TRBJ2-7	CASSFGSGPSYEQYF	TGTGCCAGCAGCTTTGGTTCAGGGCCATCCTACGAGCAGTACTTC
NA	TRBD2	TRBV6-2/TRBV6-3	16	TRBJ2-5	CASSYGLAGSEETQYF	TGTGCCAGCAGTTACGGGCTAGCGGGGTCAGAAGAGACCCAGTACTTC
NA	NA	TRBV18	14	TRBJ1-4	CASSLHPTNEKLFF	TGTGCCAGCTCCCTACACCCAACTAATGAAAAACTGTTTTTT
NA	NA	TRBV6-5	13	TRBJ1-6	CASSRDVGSPLHF	TGTGCCAGCAGCCGCGACGTCGGTTCACCCCTCCACTTT
NA	TRBD1	TRBV5-1	14	TRBJ2-5	CASTLGDRGKTQYF	TGCGCCAGCACCCTAGGGGACAGGGGGAAGACCCAGTACTTC
NA	NA	TRBV9	13	TRBJ1-1	CASSFTEDTEAFF	TGTGCCAGCAGCTTTACAGAGGACACTGAAGCTTTCTTT
NA	TRBD1	TRBV5-1	14	TRBJ2-2	CASDSGTVTGELFF	TGCGCCAGTGACTCCGGGACAGTCACCGGGGAGCTGTTTTTT
NA	TRBD1	TRBV28	14	TRBJ1-2	CASSSPDRVHGYTF	TGTGCCAGCAGTTCCCCGGACAGGGTGCATGGCTACACCTTC
once	NA	TRBV6-5	14	TRBJ1-4	CASSYAVEYEKLFF	TGTGCCAGCAGTTACGCGGTGGAGTATGAAAAACTGTTTTTT